The rows below give T cell receptor beta chains drawn from one sample of a study of T cells expressing NK-cell markers. Following a re-call of the 5' RACE reads, TCRdb has one entry per CDR3 protein and lacks DNA. Its clone listing holds 150,000 to 180,000 distinct CDR3 sequences. Sequencing was performed on blood T cells: a sorted CD56 or NKG2C T cell subset, CD4+ or CD8+ T cells, or bulk PBMC T cells (not recorded which). The receptors originated from a woman in her forties or fifties in good health. Both conserved end residues are part of each CDR3. Only part of the rows carry a size: once, few, many, or a class if the clone is expanded.

J	size	V	CDR3
TRBJ1-5	-	TRBV21-1	CASSKWRTLLNQPQHF
TRBJ2-4	-	TRBV28	CASSPLGGLGIQYF
TRBJ2-1	-	TRBV7-9	CASSIYGVAGGTYNEQFF
TRBJ1-2	-	TRBV6-1	CASSHRGSRYGYTF
TRBJ2-7	-	TRBV7-2	CASSQLAGGPIYEQYF
TRBJ1-6	-	TRBV15	CATSRDGSGEAPLHF
TRBJ2-1	-	TRBV20-1	CSARPGTSGIFTYNEQFF
TRBJ1-5	-	TRBV28	CASSPQAVGRPQHF
TRBJ1-1	-	TRBV30	CAWTGGRGTEAFF
TRBJ2-1	-	TRBV20-1	CSAREEGTEVVGQFF
TRBJ1-1	-	TRBV4-1	CASTQMGQGKWNTEAFF
TRBJ1-6	-	TRBV6-1	CASSEETDPFSPLHF
TRBJ1-1	-	TRBV5-5	CASSLGAGAYGTEAFF
TRBJ2-7	-	TRBV5-6	CASSGLVMDRAIGEYF
TRBJ2-5	-	TRBV5-1	CASSLTQGLVETQYF
TRBJ2-2	-	TRBV4-1	CASSQVGTSNTGELFF
TRBJ2-1	-	TRBV10-1	CASSVGLAGDEQFF
TRBJ2-2	-	TRBV24-1	CATSDLPDILDNTGELFF
TRBJ2-1	-	TRBV5-1	CASSPRGDANEQFF
TRBJ1-2	-	TRBV14	CASSQEPDRRVPGGYTF
TRBJ1-1	-	TRBV6-5	CASSPLLFGGEGTEAFF
TRBJ2-1	-	TRBV7-9	CASSSTETSGRKQYNEQFF
TRBJ2-5	-	TRBV29-1	CSVEGLERETQYF
TRBJ2-3	-	TRBV6-1	CASSDGTGDADTQYF
TRBJ2-3	-	TRBV27	CASTIKRCDTQYF
TRBJ2-1	-	TRBV20-1	CSTTNPVDWPNDEQFF
TRBJ2-1	-	TRBV24-1	CATSDETQGDYNEQFF
TRBJ2-1	-	TRBV12-3/TRBV12-4	CASSFVDSYNEQFF
TRBJ2-1	-	TRBV20-1	CSADITGGSYNEQFF
TRBJ1-2	-	TRBV20-1	CSARDQARPGLQGGYTF
TRBJ2-1	-	TRBV20-1	CSARPVLNNEQFF
TRBJ1-1	-	TRBV4-1	CASSQGQGAYYLEAFF
TRBJ2-5	-	TRBV29-1	CSVVVASGRAGETQYF
TRBJ2-7	-	TRBV6-2/TRBV6-3	CASSYSTLSYEQYF
TRBJ2-2	-	TRBV24-1	CATSDPTRGTGELFF
TRBJ2-1	-	TRBV19	CASSIGGLEQFF
TRBJ2-2	-	TRBV10-3	CAISDLGRWTGELFF
TRBJ2-5	-	TRBV3-1	CAAREEFQETQYF
TRBJ2-1	-	TRBV27	CASSLIHPLDYNEQFF
TRBJ2-7	-	TRBV27	CASREGLALYYEQYF
TRBJ1-1	-	TRBV19	CASNRPPGFLGAFF
TRBJ2-7	-	TRBV12-3/TRBV12-4	CASTGTGTDSYEQYF
TRBJ2-7	-	TRBV12-3/TRBV12-4	CASSLRLAGDHYEQYF
TRBJ2-7	-	TRBV5-6	CASSSDSAGYYEQYF
TRBJ2-5	-	TRBV4-1	CASSPPGGIAGLQETQYF
TRBJ2-7	-	TRBV29-1	CSVEEPGSSYEQYF
TRBJ2-6	medium-sized	TRBV27	CASSSYREPGANVLTF
TRBJ2-3	-	TRBV6-6	CASSSREEEDTQYF
TRBJ2-2	-	TRBV5-1	CASSFWTESTGELFF
TRBJ2-3	-	TRBV27	CASSLAGVISTDTQYF
TRBJ2-7	-	TRBV27	CASSLSLERSFYEQYF
TRBJ1-3	-	TRBV5-1	CASSLDGFSSGNTIYF
TRBJ2-1	-	TRBV2	CASLWEGLIANEQFF